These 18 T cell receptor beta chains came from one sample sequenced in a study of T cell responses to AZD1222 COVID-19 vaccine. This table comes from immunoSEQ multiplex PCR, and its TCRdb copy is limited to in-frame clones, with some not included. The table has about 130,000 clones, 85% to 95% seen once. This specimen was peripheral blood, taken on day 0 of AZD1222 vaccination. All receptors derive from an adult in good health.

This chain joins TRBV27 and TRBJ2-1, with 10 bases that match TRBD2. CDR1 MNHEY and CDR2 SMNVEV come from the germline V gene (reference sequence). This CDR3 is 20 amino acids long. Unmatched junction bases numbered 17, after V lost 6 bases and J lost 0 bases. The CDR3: CASSFLQGVLAGDSYNEQFF. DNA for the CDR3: TGTGCCAGCAGCTTTTTACAGGGGGTCCTAGCGGGAGACTCCTACAATGAGCAGTTCTTC.

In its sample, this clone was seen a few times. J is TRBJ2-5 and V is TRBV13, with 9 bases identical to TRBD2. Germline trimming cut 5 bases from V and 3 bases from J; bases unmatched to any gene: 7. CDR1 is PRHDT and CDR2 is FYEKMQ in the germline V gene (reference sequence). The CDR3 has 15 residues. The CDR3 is CASSPQTSGKETQYF. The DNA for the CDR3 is TGTGCCAGCAGCCCCCAGACTAGCGGAAAAGAGACCCAGTACTTC.

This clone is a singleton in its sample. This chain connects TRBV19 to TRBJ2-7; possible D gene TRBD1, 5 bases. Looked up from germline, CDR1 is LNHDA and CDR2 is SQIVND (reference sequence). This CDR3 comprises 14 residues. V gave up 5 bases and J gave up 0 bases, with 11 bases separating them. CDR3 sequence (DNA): TGTGCCAGTAGTCATAACACAGGCTCCTACGAGCAGTACTTC. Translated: CASSHNTGSYEQYF.

The CDR3 DNA follows: TGTGCCAGCAGTTTAGACGATTACTATGGCTACACCTTC. It encodes CASSLDDYYGYTF. The chain joins TRBV12-3 or TRBV12-4 to TRBJ1-2, with D hard to call. Deletions cut 1 base from V and 3 bases from J, with 6 bases between. The CDR3 is made up of 13 amino acids.

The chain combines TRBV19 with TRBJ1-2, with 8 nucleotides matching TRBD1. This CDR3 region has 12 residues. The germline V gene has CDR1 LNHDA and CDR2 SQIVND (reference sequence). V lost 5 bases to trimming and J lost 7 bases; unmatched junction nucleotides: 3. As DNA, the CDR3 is TGTGCCAGTAGTCTACAGGGGGGTGGCTACACCTTC. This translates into CASSLQGGGYTF. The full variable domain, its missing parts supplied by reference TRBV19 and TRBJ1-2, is DGGITQSPKYLFRKEGQNVTLSCEQNLNHDAMYWYRQDPGQGLRLIYYSQIVNDFQKGDIAEGYSVSREKKESFPLTVTSAQKNPTAFYLCASSLQGGGYTFGSGTRLTVV.

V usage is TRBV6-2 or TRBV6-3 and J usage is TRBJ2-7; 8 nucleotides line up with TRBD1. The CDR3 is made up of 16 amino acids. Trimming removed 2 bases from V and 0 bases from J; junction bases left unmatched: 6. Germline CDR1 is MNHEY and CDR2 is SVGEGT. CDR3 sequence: CASSYRRDRSSYEQYF. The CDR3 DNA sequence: TGTGCCAGCAGTTACCGCCGGGACAGGAGCTCCTACGAGCAGTACTTC.

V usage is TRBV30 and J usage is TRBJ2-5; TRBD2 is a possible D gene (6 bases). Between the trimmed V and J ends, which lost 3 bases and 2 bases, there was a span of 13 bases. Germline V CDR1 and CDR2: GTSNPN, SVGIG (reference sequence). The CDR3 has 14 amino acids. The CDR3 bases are TGTGCCTGGAGGCTACGGGGGTTACAAGAGACCCAGTACTTC. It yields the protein CAWRLRGLQETQYF.

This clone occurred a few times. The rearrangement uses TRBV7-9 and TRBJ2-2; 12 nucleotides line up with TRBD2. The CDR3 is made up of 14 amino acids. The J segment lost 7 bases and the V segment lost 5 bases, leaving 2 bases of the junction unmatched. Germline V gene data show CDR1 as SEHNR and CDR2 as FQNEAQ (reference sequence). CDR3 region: CASSTSGRIGELFF. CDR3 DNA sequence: TGTGCCAGCAGCACTAGCGGGAGGATCGGGGAGCTGTTTTTT. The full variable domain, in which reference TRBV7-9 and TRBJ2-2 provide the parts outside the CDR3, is DTGVSQNPRHKITKRGQNVTFRCDPISEHNRLYWYRQTLGQGPEFLTYFQNEAQLEKSRLLSDRFSAERPKGSFSTLEIQRTEQGDSAMYLCASSTSGRIGELFFGEGSRLTVL.

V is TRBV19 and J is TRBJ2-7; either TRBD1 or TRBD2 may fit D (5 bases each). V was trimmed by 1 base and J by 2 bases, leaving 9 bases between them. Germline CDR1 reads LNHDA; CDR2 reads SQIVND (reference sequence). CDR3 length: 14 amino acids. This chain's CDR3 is CASSIGDGTYEQYF. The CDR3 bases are TGTGCCAGTAGTATAGGGGACGGGACCTACGAGCAGTACTTC.

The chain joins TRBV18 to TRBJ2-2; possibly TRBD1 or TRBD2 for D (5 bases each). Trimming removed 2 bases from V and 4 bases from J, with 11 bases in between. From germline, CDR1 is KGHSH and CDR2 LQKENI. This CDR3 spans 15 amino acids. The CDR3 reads CASSPGGVGTGELFF. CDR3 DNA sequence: TGTGCCAGCTCACCAGGGGGTGTCGGCACCGGGGAGCTGTTTTTT. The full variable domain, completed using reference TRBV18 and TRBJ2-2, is NAGVMQNPRHLVRRRGQEARLRCSPMKGHSHVYWYRQLPEEGLKFMVYLQKENIIDESGMPKERFSAEFPKEGPSILRIQQVVRGDSAAYFCASSPGGVGTGELFFGEGSRLTVL.

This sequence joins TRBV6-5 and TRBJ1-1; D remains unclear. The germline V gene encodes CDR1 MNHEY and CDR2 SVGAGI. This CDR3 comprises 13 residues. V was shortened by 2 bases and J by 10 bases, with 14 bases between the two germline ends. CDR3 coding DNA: TGTGCCAGCAGTTACACCCCAAGCTCCGGAGCTTTCTTT. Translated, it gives CASSYTPSSGAFF.

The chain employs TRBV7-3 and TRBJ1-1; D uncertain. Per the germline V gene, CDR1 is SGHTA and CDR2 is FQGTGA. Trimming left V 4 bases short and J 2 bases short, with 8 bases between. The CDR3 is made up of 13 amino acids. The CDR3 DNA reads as TGTGCCAGCAGCTCGGGCCCCAACACTGAAGCTTTCTTT. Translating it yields CASSSGPNTEAFF. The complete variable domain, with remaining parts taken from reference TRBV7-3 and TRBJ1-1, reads GAGVSQTPSNKVTEKGKYVELRCDPISGHTALYWYRQSLGQGPEFLIYFQGTGAADDSGLPNDRFFAVRPEGSVSTLKIQRTERGDSAVYLCASSSGPNTEAFFGQGTRLTVV.

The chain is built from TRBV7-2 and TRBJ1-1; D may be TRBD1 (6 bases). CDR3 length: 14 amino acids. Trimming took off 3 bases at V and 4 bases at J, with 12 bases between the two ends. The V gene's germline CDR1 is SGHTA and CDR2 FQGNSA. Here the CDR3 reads CASSLTGGLTEAFF. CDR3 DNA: TGTGCCAGCAGCTTGACTGGGGGCCTCACTGAAGCTTTCTTT.

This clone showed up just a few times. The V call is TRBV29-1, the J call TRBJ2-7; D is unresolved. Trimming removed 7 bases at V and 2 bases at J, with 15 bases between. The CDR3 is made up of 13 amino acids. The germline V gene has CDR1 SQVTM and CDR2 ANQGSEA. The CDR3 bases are TGCAGCGCCTCTTTGGGCGGTACCTACGAGCAGTACTTC. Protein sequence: CSASLGGTYEQYF.

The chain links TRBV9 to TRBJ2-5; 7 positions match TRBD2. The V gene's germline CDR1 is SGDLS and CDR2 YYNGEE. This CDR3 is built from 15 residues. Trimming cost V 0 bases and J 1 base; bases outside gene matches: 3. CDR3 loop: CASSVGLAVQETQYF. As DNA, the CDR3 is TGTGCCAGCAGCGTAGGGCTAGCGGTCCAAGAGACCCAGTACTTC.

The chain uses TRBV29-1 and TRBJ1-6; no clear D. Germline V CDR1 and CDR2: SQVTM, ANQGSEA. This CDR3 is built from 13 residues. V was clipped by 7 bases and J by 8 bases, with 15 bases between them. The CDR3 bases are TGCAGCGCCAAACGGGGTGCGGATTCACCCCTCCACTTT. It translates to CSAKRGADSPLHF.

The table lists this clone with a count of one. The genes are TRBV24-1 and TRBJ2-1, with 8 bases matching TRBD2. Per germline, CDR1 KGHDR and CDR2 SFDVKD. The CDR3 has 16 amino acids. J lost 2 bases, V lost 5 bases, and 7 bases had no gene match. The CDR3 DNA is TGTGCCACCAGTGTGGCCGGGACTAGACCCTACAATGAGCAGTTCTTC. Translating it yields CATSVAGTRPYNEQFF.

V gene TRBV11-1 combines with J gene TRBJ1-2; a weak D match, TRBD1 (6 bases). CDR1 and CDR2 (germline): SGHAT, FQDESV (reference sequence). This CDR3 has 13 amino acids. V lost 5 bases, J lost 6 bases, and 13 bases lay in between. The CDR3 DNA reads TGTGCCAGCAGCGCAGAGGGACATCATGGCTACACCTTC. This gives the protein CASSAEGHHGYTF.